Each of the 31 T cell receptor beta chains below was sequenced from the same sample in a study of cytomegalovirus exposure and HLA in healthy donors. Vbeta (60) and Jbeta (13) primers were used in the PCR. The data were produced by immunoSEQ multiplex PCR, yet TCRdb's version contains in-frame clones alone and is incomplete. The table shows 150,000 to 200,000 clones, with 75% to 85% occurring only once. Sequencing used PBMCs. The receptors here all came from a man in his fifties or sixties in good health and CMV-seropositive.

This clone has only a few counts. The chain joins TRBV10-1 to TRBJ2-1; 8 bases match TRBD2. The CDR3 spans 14 residues. The J segment lost 12 bases and the V segment lost 3 bases, leaving 10 bases of the junction unmatched. Germline CDR1 and CDR2: WNHNN and SYGVQD (reference sequence). CDR3 residues: CASSDGLAGGVQFF. The CDR3 nucleotides read TGCGCCAGCAGTGACGGGCTAGCGGGTGGCGTGCAGTTCTTC.

This sequence joins TRBV7-3 and TRBJ2-5, with TRBD2 matching 8 bases. V lost 5 bases to trimming and J lost 5 bases; unmatched junction nucleotides: 7. Germline CDR1 and CDR2: SGHTA and FQGTGA. The length of the CDR3 is 14 residues. The CDR3, as DNA: TGTGCCAGCAGCCTCTCGTCTAGCGGGGAGACCCAGTACTTC. This encodes CASSLSSSGETQYF.

This chain links TRBV7-3 with TRBJ2-7, with 11 bases identical to TRBD2. CDR3 length equals 15 residues. Germline trimming cut 2 bases from V and 2 bases from J; bases unmatched to any gene: 2. The germline V gene encodes CDR1 SGHTA and CDR2 FQGTGA. The DNA for the CDR3 is TGTGCCAGCAGCTTAGGACTAGCGGGCACCTACGAGCAGTACTTC. Protein product: CASSLGLAGTYEQYF.

This clone turned up a few times. V usage is TRBV4-1 and J usage is TRBJ2-3; 7 bases fit TRBD2. The CDR3 has 17 residues. Trimming removed 1 base from V and 4 bases from J; junction bases left unmatched: 11. Per germline, CDR1 MGHRA and CDR2 YSYEKL. The CDR3 bases are TGCGCCAGCAGCCAAGCGGGCGGGAGAGGTATGGCAGATACGCAGTATTTT. This sequence encodes CASSQAGGRGMADTQYF.

The chain employs TRBV2 and TRBJ1-3, with a weak D call TRBD1 (5 bases). The CDR3 runs to 15 residues. The ends were cut back, 6 bases at V and 0 bases at J, with 12 bases in the middle. The germline V gene encodes CDR1 SNHLY and CDR2 FYNNEI. This CDR3 is CASSQTESSGNTIYF. CDR3 DNA: TGTGCCAGCAGCCAGACAGAAAGCTCTGGAAACACCATATATTTT.

The genes are TRBV7-2 and TRBJ2-1; TRBD1 agrees at 9 bases. The CDR3 length is 15 residues. The trim removed 4 bases at V and 6 bases at J, leaving 7 bases unmatched. CDR1 and CDR2 (germline): SGHTA, FQGNSA. CDR3 residues: CASSSRDREGNEQFF. The CDR3 nucleotides read TGTGCCAGCAGCTCCCGGGACAGGGAAGGCAATGAGCAGTTCTTC.

A single count supports this clone. This chain connects TRBV5-6 to TRBJ2-7, with 7 nucleotides matching TRBD2. Germline V gene data show CDR1 as SGHDT and CDR2 as YYEEEE. The CDR3 has 15 amino acids. Germline trimming cut 0 bases from V and 2 bases from J; bases unmatched to any gene: 5. CDR3 in DNA: TGTGCCAGCAGCTTGGGTAGCGGGCGCACCTACGAGCAGTACTTC. Its protein is CASSLGSGRTYEQYF.

The gene calls are TRBV2 and TRBJ2-2; 7 nucleotides match TRBD1. The CDR3 is 14 residues long. Trimming cost V 6 bases and J 5 bases; bases outside gene matches: 6. Germline lookup yields CDR1 SNHLY and CDR2 FYNNEI. The DNA for the CDR3 is TGTGCCAGCAGCCACGGACAGGTGACCGGGGAGCTGTTTTTT. It translates to CASSHGQVTGELFF.

The J gene is TRBJ2-1, the V gene TRBV27; D is perhaps TRBD1 (6 bases). CDR3 size: 15 residues. The ends were cut back, 4 bases at V and 8 bases at J, with 18 bases in the middle. CDR1 and CDR2 (germline): MNHEY, SMNVEV (reference sequence). The CDR3 here is CASSSEGDDKYEQFF. CDR3 bases: TGTGCCAGCAGTTCTGAGGGGGACGACAAATATGAGCAGTTCTTC.

This sequence joins TRBV2 and TRBJ1-5; TRBD1 matches at 11 bases. V lost 5 bases to trimming and J lost 2 bases; unmatched junction nucleotides: 11. The CDR3 spans 18 residues. Germline CDR1 SNHLY, CDR2 FYNNEI. The CDR3 protein is CASSLGTGGRGGNQPQHF. The CDR3 DNA reads TGTGCCAGCAGTTTAGGGACAGGGGGAAGGGGTGGCAATCAGCCCCAGCATTTT.

The chain has TRBV5-1 and TRBJ2-1; 11 nucleotides align to TRBD2. V lost 2 bases to trimming and J lost 6 bases; unmatched junction nucleotides: 4. CDR3 size: 15 residues. CDR1 SGHRS and CDR2 YFSETQ come from the germline V gene. The CDR3 spells CASSFGTSGVNEQFF. The DNA for the CDR3 is TGCGCCAGCAGCTTTGGGACTAGCGGCGTCAATGAGCAGTTCTTC.

This rearrangement joins TRBV5-1 to TRBJ1-1, with D possibly TRBD1 on 5 matching bases. The CDR3 spans 14 residues. Per the germline V gene, CDR1 is SGHRS and CDR2 is YFSETQ. The V and J ends lost 2 bases and 4 bases respectively, with 12 bases between them. The CDR3 region has the DNA TGCGCCAGCAGCTTTGGTAGGGGCACCACTGAAGCTTTCTTT. As protein: CASSFGRGTTEAFF.

The chain has TRBV7-2 and TRBJ2-3; 9 bases line up with TRBD1. Germline V gene lookup returns CDR1 SGHTA and CDR2 FQGNSA. V was pared by 8 bases and J by 1 base, with 7 bases of the junction left unmatched. This CDR3 region has 15 residues. As DNA, the CDR3 is TGTGCCAGCGTTAGGGACAGGGTGGGCACAGATACGCAGTATTTT. Residues: CASVRDRVGTDTQYF. Supplemented by reference TRBV7-2 and TRBJ2-3, the full variable domain reads GAGVSQSPSNKVTEKGKDVELRCDPISGHTALYWYRQSLGQGLEFLIYFQGNSAPDKSGLPSDRFSAERTGGSVSTLTIQRTQQEDSAVYLCASVRDRVGTDTQYFGPGTRLTVL.

This clone was seen a handful of times. The genes are TRBV10-2 and TRBJ1-5, with D perhaps TRBD1 (5 bases). Germline values: CDR1 WSHSY, CDR2 SAAADI. Trimming stripped 7 bases from V and 4 bases from J, with 14 bases between. The CDR3 consists of 14 residues. CDR3 nucleotides: TGCGCCAGCACCTCCGGGACTCTGAATCAGCCCCAGCATTTT. Protein sequence: CASTSGTLNQPQHF.

This rearrangement joins TRBV4-2 to TRBJ2-1; TRBD2 agrees at 12 bases. The V gene end was trimmed by 0 bases and the J gene end by 6 bases; junction bases not matched to a gene: 18. The length of the CDR3 is 21 residues. Germline V gene sequence: CDR1 LGHNA, CDR2 YNFKEQ. CDR3 loop: CASSQDRLLAGGVEGGNEQFF. The CDR3 DNA reads as TGTGCCAGCAGCCAAGATAGGCTACTAGCGGGAGGAGTCGAAGGTGGCAATGAGCAGTTCTTC.

This clone showed up many times. The chain uses TRBV29-1 and TRBJ1-2; D gene ambiguous. This CDR3 has 11 amino acids. V lost 2 bases and J 8 bases, leaving 9 bases between the germline ends. Germline V lookup: CDR1 SQVTM, CDR2 ANQGSEA. CDR3 in amino acids: CSVERGRGYTF. Written as DNA, the CDR3 is TGCAGCGTTGAACGGGGTCGAGGCTACACCTTC.

This clone was recorded once. The chain recombines TRBV11-3 with TRBJ2-1, with 10 bases fitting TRBD2. CDR1 is SGHNT and CDR2 is YENEEA in the germline V gene. J lost 6 bases, V lost 6 bases, and 8 bases had no gene match. This CDR3 is built from 15 residues. This chain's CDR3 is CASSSTGLASNEQFF. CDR3 coding DNA: TGTGCCAGCAGTTCCACGGGACTAGCGAGCAATGAGCAGTTCTTC. The complete variable domain, with remaining parts taken from reference TRBV11-3 and TRBJ2-1, reads EAGVVQSPRYKIIEKKQPVAFWCNPISGHNTLYWYLQNLGQGPELLIRYENEEAVDDSQLPKDRFSAERLKGVDSTLKIQPAELGDSAVYLCASSSTGLASNEQFFGPGTRLTVL.

The chain has TRBV5-6 and TRBJ2-5; TRBD1 matches at 7 bases. Trimming cost V 4 bases and J 3 bases; bases outside gene matches: 9. This CDR3 is built from 15 residues. From germline, CDR1 is SGHDT and CDR2 YYEEEE. Here the CDR3 reads CASSTSRQGKETQYF. CDR3 in DNA: TGTGCCAGCAGCACTTCTCGACAGGGAAAAGAGACCCAGTACTTC.

The V gene is TRBV6-1, the J gene TRBJ2-1; TRBD2 agrees at 8 bases. The CDR3 is made up of 19 amino acids. J gave up 0 bases and V 0 bases, and 10 bases lay outside the gene matches. CDR1 is MNHNS and CDR2 is SASEGT in the germline V gene. Here the CDR3 DNA reads TGTGCCAGCAGTGAAGCGCTATTTCGGGGGGGGAGCTCCTACAATGAGCAGTTCTTC. As protein: CASSEALFRGGSSYNEQFF.

The V and J genes are TRBV4-1 and TRBJ1-1; D is uncertain. Germline lookup yields CDR1 MGHRA and CDR2 YSYEKL. The CDR3 covers 17 residues. V gave up 1 base and J gave up 0 bases, with 15 bases separating them. The CDR3 DNA follows: TGCGCCAGCAGCCAAGGCGTACGAGGCCCCATGAACACTGAAGCTTTCTTT. Protein sequence: CASSQGVRGPMNTEAFF.

This sequence joins TRBV10-2 and TRBJ2-5; TRBD2 matches 13 bases. Germline-derived CDR1 and CDR2 are WSHSY and SAAADI. V lost 6 bases to trimming and J lost 5 bases; unmatched junction nucleotides: 3. This CDR3 contains 14 residues. CDR3: CASRGTSGVETQYF. The CDR3 DNA follows: TGCGCCAGCAGGGGGACTAGCGGGGTGGAGACCCAGTACTTC.

This clone appeared a single time. The chain links TRBV30 to TRBJ1-5, with 9 positions matching TRBD1. The ends lost 0 bases at V and 1 base at J; junction bases unmatched: 7. This CDR3 has 17 residues. Germline CDR1 and CDR2: GTSNPN and SVGIG (reference sequence). The chain's CDR3 is CAWSVSGQGLSNQPQHF. In nucleotides, the CDR3 is TGTGCCTGGAGTGTATCGGGACAGGGACTGAGCAATCAGCCCCAGCATTTT.

This clone was recorded only once. The CDR3 loop reads CASSSQDRRISYEQYF. In nucleotides, the CDR3 is TGTGCCAGCAGCTCCCAAGACAGGCGAATCTCCTACGAGCAGTACTTC. V gene TRBV11-2 combines with J gene TRBJ2-7; D is perhaps TRBD1 (6 bases). Trimming removed 4 bases at V and 0 bases at J, with 16 bases between. Germline V CDR1 and CDR2: SGHAT, FQNNGV. This CDR3 comprises 16 residues. Full variable domain (missing parts from reference TRBV11-2 and TRBJ2-7): EAGVAQSPRYKIIEKRQSVAFWCNPISGHATLYWYQQILGQGPKLLIQFQNNGVVDDSQLPKDRFSAERLKGVDSTLKIQPAKLEDSAVYLCASSSQDRRISYEQYFGPGTRLTVT.

The chain recombines TRBV7-2 with TRBJ2-1; D possibly corresponds to TRBD2 (6 bases). Germline CDR1 is SGHTA and CDR2 is FQGNSA. The CDR3 covers 15 residues. V lost 3 bases, J lost 4 bases, and 13 bases lay in between. The DNA of the CDR3 is TGTGCCAGCAGCTTGAGGCGGGAAGGTTACAATGAGCAGTTCTTC. Translated: CASSLRREGYNEQFF.

Written as DNA, the CDR3 is TGTGCCAGTGGGCGTGTCAGAGTC. Translation: CASGRVRV. The genes are TRBV5-3 and TRBJ2-7; the D is unclear. TRBV5-3 belongs to the ORF category, with a function that is uncertain. This CDR3 comprises 8 residues.

This chain links TRBV5-6 with TRBJ1-2; possible D gene TRBD1, 6 bases. The germline V gene encodes CDR1 SGHDT and CDR2 YYEEEE. This CDR3 contains 13 residues. Trimming pared 3 bases from V and 10 bases from J, leaving 16 bases between. The CDR3 DNA reads as TGTGCCAGCAGCTGGAGCGGAGGGGGGGTCTACACCTTC. Its translation: CASSWSGGGVYTF. The variable domain in full, with the rest retrieved from reference TRBV5-6 and TRBJ1-2, is DAGVTQSPTHLIKTRGQQVTLRCSPKSGHDTVSWYQQALGQGPQFIFQYYEEEERQRGNFPDRFSGHQFPNYSSELNVNALLLGDSALYLCASSWSGGGVYTFGSGTRLTVV.

This chain links TRBV5-6 with TRBJ1-5; 7 positions agree with TRBD1. V shed 4 bases, J shed 6 bases, and the junction held 7 bases outside the gene matches. The germline V gene has CDR1 SGHDT and CDR2 YYEEEE. This CDR3 has 14 amino acids. The CDR3 sequence: CASSMQGVSQPQHF. In DNA form, the CDR3 reads TGTGCCAGCAGCATGCAGGGGGTAAGTCAGCCCCAGCATTTT.

The chain combines TRBV5-4 with TRBJ2-7, with D tentatively TRBD2 (5 bases). The V gene's germline CDR1 is SGHNT and CDR2 YYREEE (reference sequence). The CDR3 extends over 13 amino acids. V was trimmed by 0 bases and J by 7 bases, leaving 11 bases between them. The chain's CDR3 is CASSLGTESEQYV. CDR3 in DNA: TGTGCCAGCAGCTTGGGGACTGAGTCGGAGCAGTACGTC.

V and J are TRBV28 and TRBJ2-3; 10 nucleotides agree with TRBD2. CDR3 length equals 17 residues. V shed 1 base and J 4 bases; nucleotides not matched to a gene: 8. Germline V CDR1 and CDR2: MDHEN, SYDVKM. CDR3 amino acids: CASSLSASGRSADTQYF. CDR3 bases: TGTGCCAGCAGTTTATCCGCTAGCGGGAGATCAGCAGATACGCAGTATTTT. Filled out from reference TRBV28 and TRBJ2-3, the complete variable domain reads DVKVTQSSRYLVKRTGEKVFLECVQDMDHENMFWYRQDPGLGLRLIYFSYDVKMKEKGDIPEGYSVSREKKERFSLILESASTNQTSMYLCASSLSASGRSADTQYFGPGTRLTVL.

The chain has TRBV6-6 and TRBJ2-5, with D possibly TRBD2 on 7 matching bases. The J call may be mistaken, given a closer DNA end match to TRBJ2-7. The CDR3 runs 16 residues. Germline V gene sequence: CDR1 MNHNY, CDR2 SVGAGI (reference sequence). The CDR3 is CASTPGGGGRPYEQYF. In nucleotides, the CDR3 is TGTGCCAGCACCCCCGGGGGCGGGGGACGCCCCTACGAGCAGTACTTC.

The rearrangement links TRBV11-2 to TRBJ2-7; the match to TRBD2 covers 9 bases. The germline V gene has CDR1 SGHAT and CDR2 FQNNGV. Trimming cost V 0 bases and J 2 bases; bases outside gene matches: 2. The CDR3 runs to 15 residues. CDR3 DNA sequence: TGTGCCAGCAGCTTAGAGCGGGGGGGGGCCTACGAGCAGTACTTC. Its protein is CASSLERGGAYEQYF.